What follows is one T cell receptor beta chain and its context. Clones were read by immunoSEQ multiplex PCR, and TCRdb kept only the in-frame ones, dropping some. Of around 150,000 clones listed, 80% are singletons. This specimen belongs to a study of blood T cell repertoires in COVID-19. Study background: T cells, B-cell-depleted T cells, or PBMCs provided the cDNA or gDNA that served as material.

V dropped 6 bases and J dropped 3; count of bases not matched to a gene: 3. Germline V gives CDR1 MNHEY, CDR2 SVGAGI. The length of the CDR3 is 14 residues. V gene TRBV6-5 combines with J gene TRBJ2-2; TRBD1 matches at 8 bases. This TCR was sampled from a man aged 40-50 years who had recovered from COVID-19. Sequencing was performed on PBMCs or T cells enriched from blood (not recorded which). The CDR3: CASSRGLDTGELFF. In nucleotides, the CDR3 is TGTGCCAGCAGCAGGGGGCTTGACACCGGGGAGCTGTTTTTT.